The rows below give T cell receptor beta chains drawn from one sample of a study of T-cell reconstitution after alpha-beta-depleted transplantation in children. Using its own MiXCR run on the PCR reads, TCRdb lists one record per CDR3 protein. The sample yields roughly 500,000 distinct CDR3 sequences, around 20% seen once. The sample in question was PBMCs from the stem cell graft donor, obtained from the stem cell graft. These receptors originate from a human donor who donated a stem cell graft to a child with acute lymphoblastic leukemia. The CDR3 runs from the conserved cysteine through the conserved F or W. D genes are given only for firm matches. Clone sizes are given selectively: once, few, many, or a class where the clone is expanded.

v_gene: TRBV20-1
abundance: .
d_gene: TRBD2
j_gene: TRBJ2-7
CDR3nt: TGCAGTGCAAGACGGGGGGAGGTCGACCACGAGCAGTACTTC
CDR3aa: CSARRGEVDHEQYF

v_gene: TRBV27
abundance: .
d_gene: .
j_gene: TRBJ2-1
CDR3nt: TGTGCCAGCAGTACGGACCCTAGCTATGAGCAGTTCTTC
CDR3aa: CASSTDPSYEQFF

v_gene: TRBV21-1
abundance: .
d_gene: .
j_gene: TRBJ2-7
CDR3nt: TGTGCCAGCAGCAAAGCTTGGGACATTTACGAGCAGTACTTC
CDR3aa: CASSKAWDIYEQYF

v_gene: TRBV20-1
abundance: few
d_gene: .
j_gene: TRBJ2-7
CDR3nt: TGCAGTGCCGAAGGACGAAGCTCCTACGAGCAGTACTTC
CDR3aa: CSAEGRSSYEQYF

v_gene: TRBV5-1
abundance: few
d_gene: TRBD1
j_gene: TRBJ2-7
CDR3nt: TGCGCCAGCAGCTTCGGGACAGGGCGAGCAAGGGCCTCCTACGAGCAGTACTTC
CDR3aa: CASSFGTGRARASYEQYF

v_gene: TRBV29-1
abundance: .
d_gene: .
j_gene: TRBJ1-1
CDR3nt: TGCAGCGTGACACAGGGTATCACTGAAGCTTTCTTT
CDR3aa: CSVTQGITEAFF

v_gene: TRBV20-1
abundance: few
d_gene: TRBD2
j_gene: TRBJ2-1
CDR3nt: TGCAGTGCTAGATCCGTTAGCGGGAGCACCTACAATGAGCAGTTCTTC
CDR3aa: CSARSVSGSTYNEQFF

v_gene: TRBV7-2
abundance: .
d_gene: .
j_gene: TRBJ1-5
CDR3nt: TGTGCCAGCAGCTTTGGGGGAGGGCAGCCCCAGCATTTT
CDR3aa: CASSFGGGQPQHF

v_gene: TRBV5-8
abundance: .
d_gene: .
j_gene: TRBJ2-7
CDR3nt: TGTGCCAGCAGCCCTGACAGACCCGTGGGGGAGCAGTACTTC
CDR3aa: CASSPDRPVGEQYF

v_gene: TRBV20-1
abundance: .
d_gene: .
j_gene: TRBJ2-7
CDR3nt: TGCAGTGCTAAGAGAAGGCGAAAAAGCTCCTACGAGCAGTACTTC
CDR3aa: CSAKRRRKSSYEQYF

v_gene: TRBV20-1
abundance: few
d_gene: .
j_gene: TRBJ1-5
CDR3nt: TGCAGTGCTAGAGGGGGTAATAGCAATCAGCCCCAGCATTTT
CDR3aa: CSARGGNSNQPQHF

v_gene: TRBV6-5
abundance: .
d_gene: .
j_gene: TRBJ2-7
CDR3nt: TGTGCCAGCAGTTACGATTGGGGCGGAGGGGGAGAGCAGTACTTC
CDR3aa: CASSYDWGGGGEQYF

v_gene: TRBV7-9
abundance: few
d_gene: .
j_gene: TRBJ2-2
CDR3nt: TGTGCCAGCAGCGTTAGGGCCGTCGGACAGACCACCGGGGAGCTGTTTTTT
CDR3aa: CASSVRAVGQTTGELFF